This TCR beta chain was profiled in a study of Tregs in tolerant kidney transplant recipients. Study-wide context: Sorted recipient Tregs were expanded on donor B cells with IL-2, restimulated day 11. Donor B cells were activated for 10 to 11 days on irradiated CD40L-expressing 3T3 cells. CD4+CD25+CD127- cells came from approximately 3-day belatacept mixed lymphocyte reactions, some with approximately five-day graft donor restimulation. Recipient cells were told from donor cells by antibody staining.

Method: immunoSEQ multiplex PCR; TCRdb's copy keeps in-frame clones and lacks some. The sample has around 11,000 clones, under 95% seen once. V lost 5 bases and J 5 bases, leaving 12 bases between the germline ends. CDR3 size: 13 residues. Germline CDR1 LGHNA, CDR2 YNFKEQ. On this clone: Its antigen is unidentified.

Sequences were derived from Tregs from blood cultured with allogeneic cells, sampled before the transplant. The V call is TRBV4-2, the J call TRBJ2-5; weak D call: TRBD2 (7 bases). This sequence was found in a human patient who received a combined kidney and bone marrow transplant. The DNA of the CDR3 is TGTGCCAGCAGCAGGGGGGGCCAGGAGACCCAGTACTTC. Its protein product is CASSRGGQETQYF.